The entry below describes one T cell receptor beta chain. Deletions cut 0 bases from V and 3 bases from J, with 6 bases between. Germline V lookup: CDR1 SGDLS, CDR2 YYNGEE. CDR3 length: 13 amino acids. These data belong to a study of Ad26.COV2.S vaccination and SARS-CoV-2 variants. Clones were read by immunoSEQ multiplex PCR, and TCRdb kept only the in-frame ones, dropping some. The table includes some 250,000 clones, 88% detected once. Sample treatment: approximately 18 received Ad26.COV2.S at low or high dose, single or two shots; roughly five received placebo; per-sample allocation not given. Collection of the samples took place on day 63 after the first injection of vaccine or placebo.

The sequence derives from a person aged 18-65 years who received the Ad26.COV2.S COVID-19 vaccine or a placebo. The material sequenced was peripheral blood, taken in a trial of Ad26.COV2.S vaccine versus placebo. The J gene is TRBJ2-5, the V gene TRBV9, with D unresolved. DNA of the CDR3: TGTGCCAGCAGCGTAGGGTCTAAAGAGACCCAGTACTTC. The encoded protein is CASSVGSKETQYF.